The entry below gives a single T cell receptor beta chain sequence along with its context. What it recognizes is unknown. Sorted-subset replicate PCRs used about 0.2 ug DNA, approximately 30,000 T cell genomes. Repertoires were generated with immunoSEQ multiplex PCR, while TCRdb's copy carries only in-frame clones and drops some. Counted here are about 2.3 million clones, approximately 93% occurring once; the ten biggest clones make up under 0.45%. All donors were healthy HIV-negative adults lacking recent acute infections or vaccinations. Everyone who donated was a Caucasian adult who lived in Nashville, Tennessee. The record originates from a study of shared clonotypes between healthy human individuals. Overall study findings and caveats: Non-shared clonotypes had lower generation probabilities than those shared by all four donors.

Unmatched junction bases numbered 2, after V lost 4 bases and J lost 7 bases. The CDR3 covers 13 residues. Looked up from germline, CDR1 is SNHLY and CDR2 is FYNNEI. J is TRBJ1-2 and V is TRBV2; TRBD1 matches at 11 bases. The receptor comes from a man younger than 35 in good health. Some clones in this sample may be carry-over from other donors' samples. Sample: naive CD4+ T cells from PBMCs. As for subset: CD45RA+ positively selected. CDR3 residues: CASSGTGGAGYTF. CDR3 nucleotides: TGTGCCAGCAGTGGGACAGGGGGCGCTGGCTACACCTTC.